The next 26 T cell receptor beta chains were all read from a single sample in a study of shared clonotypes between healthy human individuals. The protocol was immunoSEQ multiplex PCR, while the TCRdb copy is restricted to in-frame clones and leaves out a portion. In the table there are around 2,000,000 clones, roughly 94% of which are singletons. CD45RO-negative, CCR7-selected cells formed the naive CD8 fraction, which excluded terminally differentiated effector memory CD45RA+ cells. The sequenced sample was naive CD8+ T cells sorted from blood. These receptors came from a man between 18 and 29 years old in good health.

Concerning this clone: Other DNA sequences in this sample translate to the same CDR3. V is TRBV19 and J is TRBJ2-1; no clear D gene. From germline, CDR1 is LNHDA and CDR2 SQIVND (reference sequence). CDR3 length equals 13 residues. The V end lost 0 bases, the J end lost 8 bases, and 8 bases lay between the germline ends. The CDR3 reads CASSIDLEDEQFF. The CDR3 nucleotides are TGTGCCAGTAGTATAGATCTTGAGGATGAGCAGTTCTTC.

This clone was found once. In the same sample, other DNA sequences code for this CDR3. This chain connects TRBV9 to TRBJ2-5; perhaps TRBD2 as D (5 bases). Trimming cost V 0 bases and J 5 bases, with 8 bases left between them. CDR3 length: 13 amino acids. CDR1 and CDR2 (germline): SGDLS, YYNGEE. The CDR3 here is CASSVVTGETQYF. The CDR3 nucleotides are TGTGCCAGCAGCGTAGTGACGGGGGAGACCCAGTACTTC.

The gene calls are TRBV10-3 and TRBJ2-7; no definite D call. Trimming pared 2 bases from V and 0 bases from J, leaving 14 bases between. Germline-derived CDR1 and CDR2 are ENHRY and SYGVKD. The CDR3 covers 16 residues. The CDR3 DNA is TGTGCCATCAGTGAGATGACACACCGGCCCTCCTACGAGCAGTACTTC. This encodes CAISEMTHRPSYEQYF.

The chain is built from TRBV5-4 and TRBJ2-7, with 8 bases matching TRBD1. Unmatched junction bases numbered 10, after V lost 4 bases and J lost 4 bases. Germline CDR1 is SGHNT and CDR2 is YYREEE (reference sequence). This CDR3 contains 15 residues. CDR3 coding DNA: TGTGCCAGCAGCCGTATGGGACAGGCGCAATACGAGCAGTACTTC. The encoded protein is CASSRMGQAQYEQYF.

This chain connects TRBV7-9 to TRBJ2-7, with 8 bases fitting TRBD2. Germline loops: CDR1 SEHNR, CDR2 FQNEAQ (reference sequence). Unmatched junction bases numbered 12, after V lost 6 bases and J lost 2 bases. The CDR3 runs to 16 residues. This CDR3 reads CASSPPAGGATYEQYF. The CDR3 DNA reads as TGTGCCAGCAGTCCCCCCGCCGGGGGGGCCACCTACGAGCAGTACTTC.

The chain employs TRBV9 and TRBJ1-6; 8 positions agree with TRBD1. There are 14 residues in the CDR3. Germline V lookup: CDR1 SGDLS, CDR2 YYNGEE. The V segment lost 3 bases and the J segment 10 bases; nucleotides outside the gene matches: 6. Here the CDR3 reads CASSETGVGSPLHF. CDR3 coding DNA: TGTGCCAGCAGCGAGACAGGGGTCGGCTCACCCCTCCACTTT.

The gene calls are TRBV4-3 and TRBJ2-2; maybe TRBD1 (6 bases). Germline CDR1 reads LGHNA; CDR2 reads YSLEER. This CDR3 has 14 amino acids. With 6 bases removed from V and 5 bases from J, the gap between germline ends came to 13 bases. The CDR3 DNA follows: TGCGCCAGCAGACAGGGTTTTGGGACCGGGGAGCTGTTTTTT. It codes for CASRQGFGTGELFF.

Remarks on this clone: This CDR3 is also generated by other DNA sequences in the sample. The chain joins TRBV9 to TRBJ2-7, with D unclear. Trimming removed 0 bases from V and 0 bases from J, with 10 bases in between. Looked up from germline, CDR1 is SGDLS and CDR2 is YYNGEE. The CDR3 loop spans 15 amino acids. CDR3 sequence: CASSVEGQDSYEQYF. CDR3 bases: TGTGCCAGCAGCGTAGAGGGCCAGGACTCCTACGAGCAGTACTTC.

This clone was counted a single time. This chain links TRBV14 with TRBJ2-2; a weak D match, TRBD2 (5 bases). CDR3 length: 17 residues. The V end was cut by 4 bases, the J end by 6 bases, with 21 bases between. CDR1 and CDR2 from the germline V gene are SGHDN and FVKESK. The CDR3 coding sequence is TGTGCCAGCAGCCCCGAGGTTGGGAAGATGAGGGCCGGGGAGCTGTTTTTT. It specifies CASSPEVGKMRAGELFF.

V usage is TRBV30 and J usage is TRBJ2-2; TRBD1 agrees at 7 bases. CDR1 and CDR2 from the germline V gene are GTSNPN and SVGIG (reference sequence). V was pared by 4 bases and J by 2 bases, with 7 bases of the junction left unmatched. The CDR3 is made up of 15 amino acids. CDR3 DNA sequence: TGTGCCTGGACCGAGGGGGCCTATAACACCGGGGAGCTGTTTTTT. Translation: CAWTEGAYNTGELFF.

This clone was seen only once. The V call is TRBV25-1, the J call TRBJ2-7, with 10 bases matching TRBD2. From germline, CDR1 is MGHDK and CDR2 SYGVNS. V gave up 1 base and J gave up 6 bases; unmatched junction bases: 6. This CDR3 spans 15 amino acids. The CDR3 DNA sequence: TGTGCCAGCAGTGAATTCACTAGCGGGATCCCCGAGCAGTACTTC. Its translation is CASSEFTSGIPEQYF.

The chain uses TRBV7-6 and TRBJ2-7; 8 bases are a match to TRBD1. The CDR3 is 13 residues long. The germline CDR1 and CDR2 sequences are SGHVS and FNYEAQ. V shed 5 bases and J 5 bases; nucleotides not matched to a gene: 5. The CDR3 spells CASSPDRGDEQYF. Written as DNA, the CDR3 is TGTGCCAGCAGCCCTGACAGGGGTGACGAGCAGTACTTC.

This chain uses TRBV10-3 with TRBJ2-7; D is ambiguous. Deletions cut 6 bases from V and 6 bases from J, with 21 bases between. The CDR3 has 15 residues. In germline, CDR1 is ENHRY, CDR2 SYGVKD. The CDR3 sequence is CAISDLSETLSEQYF. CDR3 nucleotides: TGTGCCATCAGCGACCTCAGCGAGACCCTATCCGAGCAGTACTTC.

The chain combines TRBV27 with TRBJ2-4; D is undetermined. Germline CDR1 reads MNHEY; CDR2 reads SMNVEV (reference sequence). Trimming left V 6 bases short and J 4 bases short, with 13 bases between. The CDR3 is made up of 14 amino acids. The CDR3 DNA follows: TGTGCCAGCAGCCCCCCTGACGGGAAAAACATTCAGTACTTC. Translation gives CASSPPDGKNIQYF.

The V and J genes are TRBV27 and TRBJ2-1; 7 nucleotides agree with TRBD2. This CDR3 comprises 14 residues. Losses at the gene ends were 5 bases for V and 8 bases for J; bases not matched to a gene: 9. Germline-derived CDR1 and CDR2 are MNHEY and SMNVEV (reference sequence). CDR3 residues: CASSASGMGDEQFF. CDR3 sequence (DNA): TGTGCCAGCAGTGCTAGCGGAATGGGGGATGAGCAGTTCTTC.

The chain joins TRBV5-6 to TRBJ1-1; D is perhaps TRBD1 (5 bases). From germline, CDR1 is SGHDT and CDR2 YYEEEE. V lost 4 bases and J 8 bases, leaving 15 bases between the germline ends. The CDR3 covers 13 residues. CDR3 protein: CASSPLAGWEAFF. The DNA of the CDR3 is TGTGCCAGCAGCCCCTTGGCAGGGTGGGAAGCTTTCTTT.

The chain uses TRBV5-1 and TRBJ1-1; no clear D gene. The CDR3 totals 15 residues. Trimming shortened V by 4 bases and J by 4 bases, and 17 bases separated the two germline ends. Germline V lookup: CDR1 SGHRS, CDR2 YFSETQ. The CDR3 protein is CASSPSDLAPTEAFF. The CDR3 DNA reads TGCGCCAGCAGCCCTTCAGACTTGGCGCCCACTGAAGCTTTCTTT.

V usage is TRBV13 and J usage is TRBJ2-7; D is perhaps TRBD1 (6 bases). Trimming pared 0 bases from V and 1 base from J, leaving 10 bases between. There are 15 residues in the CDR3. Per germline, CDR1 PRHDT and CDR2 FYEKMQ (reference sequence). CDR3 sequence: CASSLGWGPSYEQYF. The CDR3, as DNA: TGTGCCAGCAGCTTAGGATGGGGGCCATCCTACGAGCAGTACTTC.

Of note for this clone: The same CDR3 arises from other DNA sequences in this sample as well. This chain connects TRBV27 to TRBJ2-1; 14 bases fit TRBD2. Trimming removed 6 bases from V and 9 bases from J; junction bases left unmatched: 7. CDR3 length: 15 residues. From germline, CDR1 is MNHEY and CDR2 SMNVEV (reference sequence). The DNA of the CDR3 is TGTGCCAGCAGCCCGACTAGCGGGGGGGCCGGTGAGCAGTTCTTC. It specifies CASSPTSGGAGEQFF.

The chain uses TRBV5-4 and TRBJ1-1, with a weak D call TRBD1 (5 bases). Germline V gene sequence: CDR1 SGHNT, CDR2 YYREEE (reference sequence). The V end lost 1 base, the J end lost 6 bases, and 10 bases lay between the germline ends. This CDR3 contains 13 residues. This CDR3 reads CASSLLGVSEAFF. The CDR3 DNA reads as TGTGCCAGCAGCTTGTTGGGGGTTTCTGAAGCTTTCTTT.

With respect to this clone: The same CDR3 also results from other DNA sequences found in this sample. Here the CDR3 DNA reads TGTGCCAGCAGTTACGGGGCAGGGGGCTATGGCTACACCTTC. This translates into CASSYGAGGYGYTF. The rearrangement joins TRBV6-5 to TRBJ1-2, with TRBD1 matching 7 bases. The CDR3 runs 14 residues. Germline lookup yields CDR1 MNHEY and CDR2 SVGAGI. V lost 2 bases, J lost 4 bases, and 4 bases stayed unmatched.

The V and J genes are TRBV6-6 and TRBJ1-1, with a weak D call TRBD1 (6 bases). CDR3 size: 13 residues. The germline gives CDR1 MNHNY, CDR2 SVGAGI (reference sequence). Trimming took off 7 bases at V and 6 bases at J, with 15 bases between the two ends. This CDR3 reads CASNSGGPPEAFF. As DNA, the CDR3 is TGTGCCAGCAACTCCGGGGGCCCACCTGAAGCTTTCTTT.

The chain's CDR3 is CASSLGRIQNTEAFF. DNA of the CDR3: TGTGCCAGCAGCTTAGGACGGATCCAGAACACTGAAGCTTTCTTT. V usage is TRBV13 and J usage is TRBJ1-1; unclear D gene. The germline gives CDR1 PRHDT, CDR2 FYEKMQ (reference sequence). The CDR3 totals 15 residues. Trimming removed 0 bases from V and 1 base from J, with 9 bases in between.

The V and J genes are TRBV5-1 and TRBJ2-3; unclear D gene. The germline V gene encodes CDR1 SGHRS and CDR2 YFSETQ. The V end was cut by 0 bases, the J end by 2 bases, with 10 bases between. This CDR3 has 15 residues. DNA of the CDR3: TGCGCCAGCAGCTTGGATTTGTCCCTCACAGATACGCAGTATTTT. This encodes CASSLDLSLTDTQYF. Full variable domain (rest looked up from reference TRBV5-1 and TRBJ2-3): KAGVTQTPRYLIKTRGQQVTLSCSPISGHRSVSWYQQTPGQGLQFLFEYFSETQRNKGNFPGRFSGRQFSNSRSEMNVSTLELGDSALYLCASSLDLSLTDTQYFGPGTRLTVL.

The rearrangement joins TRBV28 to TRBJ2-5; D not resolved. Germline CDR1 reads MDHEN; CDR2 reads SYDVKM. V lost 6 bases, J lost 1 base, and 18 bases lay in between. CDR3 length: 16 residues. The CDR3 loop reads CASSITRRSLQETQYF. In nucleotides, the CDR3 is TGTGCCAGCAGCATTACACGCAGGTCACTCCAAGAGACCCAGTACTTC.

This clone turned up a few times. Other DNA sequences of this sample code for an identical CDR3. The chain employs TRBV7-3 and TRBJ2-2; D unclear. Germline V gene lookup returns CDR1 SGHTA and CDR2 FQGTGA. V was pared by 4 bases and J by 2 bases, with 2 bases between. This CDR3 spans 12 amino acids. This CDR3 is CASSSNTGELFF. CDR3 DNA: TGTGCCAGCAGCTCTAACACCGGGGAGCTGTTTTTT.